This T cell receptor beta chain appears in the sequencing data of a study of blood T cell repertoires in COVID-19. Study in general: Samples representing acute and convalescent COVID-19 were sourced from the United States, Italy and Spain. T cells, B-cell-depleted T cells, or PBMCs provided the cDNA or gDNA that served as material.

The recovered donors of Cohort 3 showed two negative PCRs, clearance, or symptom resolution. Original methodology: Amplifying reference gene primers gave estimates of nucleated cell counts. The method was immunoSEQ multiplex PCR; TCRdb's version includes in-frame clones alone and lacks a portion of them. D and trimming come from the DNA, and the V and J calls and clone size come from that table. The data hold a few hundred thousand clones, with 80% to 90% observed a single time. CDR1 and CDR2 from the germline V gene are SNHLY and FYNNEI. With 0 bases removed from V and 8 bases from J, the gap between germline ends came to 10 bases. This CDR3 is built from 14 residues.

The receptor comes from an older woman who had recovered from COVID-19. Source material: PBMCs or T cells enriched from blood (not recorded which). This chain connects TRBV2 to TRBJ1-4; perhaps TRBD1 as D (5 bases). The CDR3 reads CASSEATGREKLFF. The CDR3 region has the DNA TGTGCCAGCAGTGAAGCAACAGGCAGGGAAAAACTGTTTTTT.